This TCR beta chain was recovered during a study of blood T cell repertoires in COVID-19. TCRdb keeps only in-frame clones here, not all; method: immunoSEQ multiplex PCR. The sample gives 650,000 to 800,000 clones, around 89% of which show up once; about 0.24% is in the top ten. This CDR3 spans 15 amino acids. The germline CDR1 and CDR2 sequences are SGHTA and FQGNSA. Trimming left V 1 base short and J 4 bases short, with 13 bases between. The sample comprised peripheral blood. The receptor's source is a young woman with acute or convalescent COVID-19. The J gene is TRBJ1-1, the V gene TRBV7-2, with a weak D call TRBD1 (5 bases). The CDR3 sequence: CASSLVTATRTEAFF. CDR3 sequence (DNA): TGTGCCAGCAGCTTAGTGACAGCCACTCGCACTGAAGCTTTCTTT.